Each of the 10 T cell receptor beta chains below was sequenced from the same sample in a study of shared clonotypes between healthy human individuals. Clones were sequenced by immunoSEQ multiplex PCR, and TCRdb holds only the in-frame ones, with some missing. Of 2 million to 2.5 million clones in the sample, about 92% were seen once. Sequencing used naive CD4+ T cells from PBMCs. Subset reported: CD45RA+ positively selected. The origin of the receptors is a man between 18 and 35 years old in good health. Some clones in this sample may be carry-over from other donors' samples.

The CDR3 DNA sequence: TGTGCCAGCAGCTTAGAGAGCTTGACGGGACGAGTTTCCTACAATGAGCAGTTCTTC. Its protein product is CASSLESLTGRVSYNEQFF. The chain carries TRBV7-6 and TRBJ2-1; D tentatively reads TRBD1 or TRBD2 (5 bases each). V was cut by 1 base and J by 1 base, with 20 bases left in between. CDR3 length: 19 residues. The germline gives CDR1 SGHVS, CDR2 FNYEAQ.

The chain has TRBV7-3 and TRBJ1-2, with D unclear. Trimming removed 3 bases from V and 2 bases from J, with 7 bases in between. The CDR3 consists of 13 residues. The germline gives CDR1 SGHTA, CDR2 FQGTGA. CDR3: CASSFGQNYGYTF. The CDR3 DNA reads TGTGCCAGCAGCTTCGGGCAGAACTATGGCTACACCTTC.

This clone has only one observation. The genes are TRBV28 and TRBJ2-7; D perhaps matches TRBD2 (6 bases). CDR1 is MDHEN and CDR2 is SYDVKM in the germline V gene. The CDR3 totals 15 residues. Trimming removed 4 bases from V and 2 bases from J, with 15 bases in between. The CDR3 nucleotides are TGTGCCAGCAGTTACCGCGGGGATGGGGCCTACGAGCAGTACTTC. As protein: CASSYRGDGAYEQYF.

The chain links TRBV6-1 to TRBJ1-4; 11 nucleotides match TRBD1. The CDR3 is made up of 19 amino acids. With V trimmed by 1 base and J by 1 base, 8 bases remained unmatched. Germline V CDR1 and CDR2: MNHNS, SASEGT. Here the CDR3 reads CASSEVPGQGGGTNEKLFF. CDR3 nucleotides: TGTGCCAGCAGTGAAGTCCCGGGACAGGGGGGTGGAACTAATGAAAAACTGTTTTTT.

This clone has just one count. CDR3 loop: CASTNRWGYEKLFF. The CDR3 DNA sequence: TGTGCCAGCACGAACAGGTGGGGTTATGAAAAACTGTTTTTT. The V gene is TRBV28, the J gene TRBJ1-4; D may be TRBD1 (5 bases). Trimming took 7 bases from V and 6 from J, leaving 15 bases between them. This CDR3 has 14 amino acids. Germline V gives CDR1 MDHEN, CDR2 SYDVKM.

The rearrangement joins TRBV7-6 to TRBJ2-3; TRBD2 aligns across 12 bases. With 7 bases clipped from V and 1 base from J, the junction kept 12 bases outside the gene matches. Germline CDR1 is SGHVS and CDR2 is FNYEAQ. This CDR3 spans 18 amino acids. The CDR3 nucleotides read TGTGCCAGCACCAAGGGAGGCCCTAGCGGGAGGGGCACAGATACGCAGTATTTT. Translating gives CASTKGGPSGRGTDTQYF. The full variable domain, in which reference TRBV7-6 and TRBJ2-3 provide the parts outside the CDR3, is GAGVSQSPRYKVTKRGQDVALRCDPISGHVSLYWYRQALGQGPEFLTYFNYEAQQDKSGLPNDRFSAERPEGSISTLTIQRTEQRDSAMYRCASTKGGPSGRGTDTQYFGPGTRLTVL.

This clone was recorded a few times. Other nucleotide sequences from this sample produce the same CDR3. The J gene is TRBJ1-1, the V gene TRBV2; D may be TRBD1 (6 bases). V was shortened by 5 bases and J by 0 bases, with 10 bases between the two germline ends. The CDR3 is made up of 14 amino acids. Per the germline V gene, CDR1 is SNHLY and CDR2 is FYNNEI. CDR3 loop: CASSLQGMNTEAFF. Here the CDR3 DNA reads TGTGCCAGCAGTCTCCAGGGGATGAACACTGAAGCTTTCTTT.

The V and J genes are TRBV15 and TRBJ2-1; 8 bases map to TRBD2. Germline lookup yields CDR1 LNHNV and CDR2 YYDKDF (reference sequence). V trimming: 5 bases; J trimming: 8 bases; junction bases outside the gene matches: 8. CDR3 length: 14 residues. As DNA, the CDR3 is TGTGCCACCAGCCAGAGCGGGAGCCCCGATGAGCAGTTCTTC. Protein sequence: CATSQSGSPDEQFF.

CDR3 sequence reads: CALRGGVTDTQYF. CDR3 DNA: TGTGCCCTTAGGGGGGGGGTCACAGATACGCAGTATTTT. The chain uses TRBV5-4 and TRBJ2-3; D perhaps matches TRBD2 (7 bases). Trimming removed 10 bases at V and 2 bases at J, with 14 bases between. The CDR3 extends over 13 amino acids. Germline CDR1 is SGHNT and CDR2 is YYREEE (reference sequence).

The table lists this clone with a count of one. V is TRBV4-2 and J is TRBJ2-5; 11 nucleotides align to TRBD1. The CDR3 totals 14 residues. From germline, CDR1 is LGHNA and CDR2 YNFKEQ. The junction had 3 bases not matched to a gene; V was cut back by 5 bases and J by 4 bases. The CDR3 DNA sequence: TGTGCCAGCAGCGACGGACAGGGGGCAGAGACCCAGTACTTC. The encoded protein is CASSDGQGAETQYF.